A single sample gave rise to the 30 T cell receptor beta chains below, sequenced in a study of T cells in localized non-small cell lung cancer. Libraries were prepared by immunoSEQ multiplex PCR; TCRdb keeps only in-frame clonotypes and omits some of them. The profile shows approximately 150,000 clones, around 92% of them singletons. The sequencing used peripheral blood, collected before any cancer treatment. Source of these receptors: a female donor of 60 years or more with stage I lung adenocarcinoma.

The rearrangement uses TRBV10-2 and TRBJ2-7; TRBD1 aligns across 9 bases. The V segment lost 8 bases and the J segment 6 bases; nucleotides outside the gene matches: 5. Germline V gene data show CDR1 as WSHSY and CDR2 as SAAADI. This CDR3 comprises 12 residues. The CDR3: CASGQGNFEQYF. CDR3 in DNA: TGCGCCAGCGGACAGGGGAATTTCGAGCAGTACTTC.

The CDR3 reads CASSSDQRVHQPQHF. The CDR3 DNA is TGTGCCAGCAGTTCCGATCAAAGGGTTCATCAGCCCCAGCATTTT. The V and J genes are TRBV28 and TRBJ1-5; the D is unclear. Germline V gives CDR1 MDHEN, CDR2 SYDVKM. Deletions cut 4 bases from V and 5 bases from J, with 15 bases between. The CDR3 length is 15 residues.

The chain is built from TRBV13 and TRBJ2-7, with 7 bases fitting TRBD1. The CDR3 spans 14 residues. The germline CDR1 and CDR2 sequences are PRHDT and FYEKMQ (reference sequence). The V and J ends lost 6 bases and 2 bases, in that order; junction bases with no gene match: 7. The CDR3 coding sequence is TGTGCCAGCAGGGGGCAGGGGGAAACCTACGAGCAGTACTTC. Encoded protein: CASRGQGETYEQYF.

The gene calls are TRBV7-2 and TRBJ1-1; no clear D. There are 14 residues in the CDR3. V was clipped by 5 bases and J by 3 bases, with 13 bases between them. Germline V CDR1 and CDR2: SGHTA, FQGNSA. For the CDR3, the DNA is TGTGCCAGCAGCCCAGCGGCGGCCTACACTGAAGCTTTCTTT. This translates into CASSPAAAYTEAFF.

This sequence joins TRBV11-3 and TRBJ2-3, with no clear D. Germline V gene sequence: CDR1 SGHNT, CDR2 YENEEA. V shed 4 bases and J shed 1 base, with 6 bases lying between them. The CDR3 extends over 13 amino acids. The CDR3 region is CASSWGGTDTQYF. CDR3 DNA sequence: TGTGCCAGCAGCTGGGGTGGCACAGATACGCAGTATTTT.

The chain couples TRBV19 to TRBJ2-5; D not certain. The germline V and J ends were trimmed by 3 bases and 5 bases, with 7 bases remaining between them. The CDR3 runs to 12 residues. Germline loops: CDR1 LNHDA, CDR2 SQIVND (reference sequence). The CDR3 DNA sequence: TGTGCCAGTAGTATGGTAGGGGAGACCCAGTACTTC. Protein sequence: CASSMVGETQYF.

This chain joins TRBV5-1 and TRBJ1-2, with D unresolved. CDR1 and CDR2 from the germline V gene are SGHRS and YFSETQ. V was trimmed by 0 bases and J by 2 bases, leaving 5 bases between them. The CDR3 totals 13 residues. CDR3 sequence: CASSLAGNYGYTF. The CDR3 DNA reads TGCGCCAGCAGCTTGGCGGGGAACTATGGCTACACCTTC.

The V gene is TRBV4-1, the J gene TRBJ2-7; D uncertain. CDR3 length equals 14 residues. V lost 4 bases to trimming and J lost 0 bases, with 10 bases between them. Germline-derived CDR1 and CDR2 are MGHRA and YSYEKL. The CDR3 sequence is CASSLRHGSYEQYF. Written as DNA, the CDR3 is TGCGCCAGCAGCCTAAGGCACGGCTCCTACGAGCAGTACTTC.

V usage is TRBV7-3 and J usage is TRBJ2-3; 7 bases fit TRBD2. This CDR3 has 15 amino acids. Germline values: CDR1 SGHTA, CDR2 FQGTGA. With 0 bases clipped from V and 3 bases from J, the junction kept 3 bases outside the gene matches. The CDR3: CASSLTGGRTDTQYF. Here the CDR3 DNA reads TGTGCCAGCAGCTTAACGGGCGGGAGAACAGATACGCAGTATTTT. Full variable domain (outside the CDR3, taken from reference TRBV7-3 and TRBJ2-3): GAGVSQTPSNKVTEKGKYVELRCDPISGHTALYWYRQSLGQGPEFLIYFQGTGAADDSGLPNDRFFAVRPEGSVSTLKIQRTERGDSAVYLCASSLTGGRTDTQYFGPGTRLTVL.

This clone occurred once. V is TRBV30 and J is TRBJ2-3; 8 positions agree with TRBD2. CDR3 length: 14 residues. CDR1 and CDR2 from the germline V gene are GTSNPN and SVGIG (reference sequence). Unmatched junction bases numbered 12, after V lost 5 bases and J lost 8 bases. The CDR3 coding sequence is TGTGCCTGGGACCCGGGACTAGGATTGGGTACGCAGTATTTT. This gives the protein CAWDPGLGLGTQYF.

The V gene is TRBV7-8, the J gene TRBJ1-1; D is unresolved. Germline-derived CDR1 and CDR2 are SGHVS and FQNEAQ. This CDR3 spans 11 amino acids. V was clipped by 5 bases and J by 3 bases, with 4 bases between them. The CDR3 bases are TGTGCCAGCAGCCCCCACACTGAAGCTTTCTTT. Translation: CASSPHTEAFF.

The chain links TRBV27 to TRBJ2-7; no reliable D call. Looked up from germline, CDR1 is MNHEY and CDR2 is SMNVEV (reference sequence). V lost 2 bases, J lost 0 bases, and 11 bases lay in between. The CDR3 spans 15 residues. The CDR3 DNA follows: TGTGCCAGCAGTTTAGCTTATCAGAGCTCCTACGAGCAGTACTTC. Its protein product is CASSLAYQSSYEQYF.

The rearrangement links TRBV11-2 to TRBJ2-1, with 13 bases matching TRBD2. The CDR3 contains 15 residues. Germline V gene sequence: CDR1 SGHAT, CDR2 FQNNGV. The V segment lost 0 bases and the J segment 8 bases; nucleotides outside the gene matches: 1. In DNA form, the CDR3 reads TGTGCCAGCAGCTTAGAACTAGCGGGAGGGTATGAGCAGTTCTTC. Protein product: CASSLELAGGYEQFF.

The rearrangement joins TRBV27 to TRBJ1-4; D call uncertain. V lost 6 bases to trimming and J lost 0 bases, with 11 bases between them. The germline gives CDR1 MNHEY, CDR2 SMNVEV (reference sequence). This CDR3 spans 15 amino acids. The CDR3 region has the DNA TGTGCCAGCAGCTTTATAGACTCAACTAATGAAAAACTGTTTTTT. Its protein product is CASSFIDSTNEKLFF.

The chain recombines TRBV23-1 with TRBJ1-5; D is ambiguous. TRBV23-1 is marked as an open reading frame, function uncertain. This CDR3 has 14 residues. Trimming cost V 7 bases and J 5 bases, with 15 bases left between them. CDR3 sequence: CASKRTEADQPQHF. The CDR3 bases are TGCGCCAGCAAAAGGACGGAGGCAGATCAGCCCCAGCATTTT.

The V and J genes are TRBV7-8 and TRBJ2-6; D call uncertain. Deletions cut 5 bases from V and 2 bases from J, with 7 bases between. Germline CDR1 reads SGHVS; CDR2 reads FQNEAQ. This CDR3 region has 14 residues. The DNA for the CDR3 is TGTGCCAGCAGCGGCTTGGCTGGGGCCAACGTCCTGACTTTC. The encoded protein is CASSGLAGANVLTF.

This clone appeared a single time. V usage is TRBV4-1 and J usage is TRBJ2-7; TRBD2 matches 11 bases. CDR1 is MGHRA, CDR2 YSYEKL, per germline. V lost 4 bases and J lost 0; bases outside the gene matches: 11. This CDR3 comprises 18 residues. The CDR3 loop reads CASSRGLAGPSSSYEQYF. The CDR3 DNA is TGCGCCAGCAGCCGCGGACTAGCGGGCCCCTCGAGCTCCTACGAGCAGTACTTC.

V is TRBV5-4 and J is TRBJ2-1, with a possible D match to TRBD2 (5 bases). The CDR3 is 15 residues long. V dropped 2 bases and J dropped 7 bases, with 16 bases sitting between them. CDR1 and CDR2 from the germline V gene are SGHNT and YYREEE (reference sequence). The DNA of the CDR3 is TGTGCCAGCAGCTTCTCTGGGGTCCGGGGTAATGAGCAGTTCTTC. Amino acid sequence: CASSFSGVRGNEQFF.

V usage is TRBV27 and J usage is TRBJ1-1; no clear D gene. The CDR3 extends over 13 amino acids. V was cut by 2 bases and J by 2 bases, with 6 bases left in between. Per germline, CDR1 MNHEY and CDR2 SMNVEV (reference sequence). Here the CDR3 reads CASSLKDNTEAFF. Written as DNA, the CDR3 is TGTGCCAGCAGTTTAAAGGACAACACTGAAGCTTTCTTT.

This chain connects TRBV5-1 to TRBJ1-4; the D gene is possibly TRBD1 (6 bases). Germline CDR1 SGHRS, CDR2 YFSETQ. Trimming removed 3 bases at V and 3 bases at J, with 12 bases between. The CDR3 has 15 amino acids. The CDR3 reads CASSSLQGPNEKLFF. DNA of the CDR3: TGCGCCAGCAGCTCACTACAGGGTCCTAATGAAAAACTGTTTTTT.

V and J are TRBV6-5 and TRBJ1-4; perhaps TRBD1 as D (6 bases). The CDR3 totals 13 residues. Germline CDR1 and CDR2: MNHEY and SVGAGI. Trimming took off 4 bases at V and 8 bases at J, with 11 bases between the two ends. The CDR3 reads CASSLGGSEKLFF. The CDR3 nucleotides read TGTGCCAGCAGTTTGGGGGGCAGCGAAAAACTGTTTTTT.

Turning to this clone: Since no conserved phenylalanine or tryptophan closes the CDR3, a read error is the likely cause. The limits of the CDR3 on the DNA are not certain, so only TCRdb's listed CDR3 is given. J is TRBJ1-1 and V is TRBV7-3. Germline CDR1 SGHTA, CDR2 FQGTGA. The CDR3 numbers 12 amino acids, ends counted. This chain's CDR3 is CASTHRALPPDI.

The rearrangement links TRBV10-3 to TRBJ2-7, with 7 bases identical to TRBD1. The junction had 9 bases not matched to a gene; V was cut back by 3 bases and J by 13 bases. This CDR3 has 12 amino acids. Germline CDR1 reads ENHRY; CDR2 reads SYGVKD. The DNA of the CDR3 is TGTGCCATCAGTGACCCCACAGGGGTTGTTTACTTC. Encoded protein: CAISDPTGVVYF.

This chain links TRBV30 with TRBJ2-7; no firm D call. The CDR3 totals 12 residues. V was cut by 1 base and J by 7 bases, with 11 bases left in between. CDR1 is GTSNPN, CDR2 SVGIG, per germline (reference sequence). DNA of the CDR3: TGTGCCTGGAGTGCAGGCCCCGGTGAGCAGTACTTC. It yields the protein CAWSAGPGEQYF.

The V gene is TRBV19, the J gene TRBJ2-4, with 14 bases matching TRBD2. The junction had 5 bases not matched to a gene; V was cut back by 7 bases and J by 0 bases. CDR3 length: 17 amino acids. Germline-derived CDR1 and CDR2 are LNHDA and SQIVND (reference sequence). CDR3 in amino acids: CASKGTSGSGAKNIQYF. The CDR3 region has the DNA TGTGCCAGTAAAGGGACTAGCGGGAGTGGAGCCAAAAACATTCAGTACTTC.

The V gene is TRBV4-2, the J gene TRBJ2-2; D could derive from TRBD1 or TRBD2 (7 bases each). V was clipped by 4 bases and J by 3 bases, with 12 bases between them. CDR3 length: 15 residues. Germline CDR1 LGHNA, CDR2 YNFKEQ. CDR3 region: CASSPGGGDTGELFF. The CDR3, as DNA: TGTGCCAGCAGCCCAGGGGGGGGAGACACCGGGGAGCTGTTTTTT.

The rearrangement uses TRBV28 and TRBJ2-3, with D possibly being TRBD1 or TRBD2 (5 bases each). V gave up 3 bases and J gave up 3 bases, with 13 bases separating them. Germline V gene lookup returns CDR1 MDHEN and CDR2 SYDVKM. This CDR3 has 15 residues. The CDR3 DNA is TGTGCCAGCAGTTTTTCGGGGCAGGAGACAGATACGCAGTATTTT. Its protein is CASSFSGQETDTQYF.

The V gene is TRBV19, the J gene TRBJ2-6; the D is unclear. The V gene's germline CDR1 is LNHDA and CDR2 SQIVND (reference sequence). The V end lost 4 bases, the J end lost 0 bases, and 13 bases lay between the germline ends. This CDR3 comprises 17 residues. The CDR3 DNA is TGTGCCAGTAGTAGGCCCAGATGGATCTCTGGGGCCAACGTCCTGACTTTC. Its protein is CASSRPRWISGANVLTF.

This chain links TRBV5-1 with TRBJ2-5, with D uncertain. CDR3 size: 14 residues. Germline V lookup: CDR1 SGHRS, CDR2 YFSETQ. The V and J ends lost 0 bases and 4 bases respectively, with 10 bases between them. The CDR3 loop reads CASSLGKGRETQYF. DNA for the CDR3: TGCGCCAGCAGCTTGGGCAAGGGTAGAGAGACCCAGTACTTC.

V gene TRBV19 combines with J gene TRBJ2-3, with D perhaps TRBD2 (5 bases). This CDR3 has 16 amino acids. The V end lost 5 bases, the J end lost 2 bases, and 17 bases lay between the germline ends. Germline V CDR1 and CDR2: LNHDA, SQIVND (reference sequence). This CDR3 reads CASSGLALKHTDTQYF. The CDR3 DNA follows: TGTGCCAGTAGTGGGCTAGCACTAAAACACACAGATACGCAGTATTTT.